These 10 T cell receptor beta chains share one sample of origin, sequenced in a study of CXCR3-negative and CXCR3-positive naive CD8 T cells. Their specific antigens are unknown. Study-wide points: Researchers report that CXCR3-positive naive cells carry more hydrophobic TRB CDR3s than CXCR3-negative naive cells.

UMI labels and 5' RACE were used to prepare the TRB cDNA libraries. TCRdb reanalyzed the 5' RACE reads and collapses them to one entry per CDR3 protein, without DNA. Seen in this sample are some 120,000 distinct CDR3 sequences; the ten most common clones hold 0.59%. What was sequenced was naive CXCR3+ CD8+ T cells from blood. Subset indicated: CD45RO-CCR7+CD27+CD95- naive CD8+ T cells expressing CXCR3 (TNR3+). The origin of the receptors is a human donor in good health. Some clones in this sample may be carry-over from other donors' samples.

This chain uses TRBV29-1 with TRBJ2-3; the TCRdb D gene call, TRBD2, has no DNA to confirm it. Per germline, CDR1 SQVTM and CDR2 ANQGSEA. The CDR3 has 13 amino acids. The chain's CDR3 is CSVELGGTDTQYF.

The genes are TRBV29-1 and TRBJ1-2; with no DNA, the TCRdb D assignment of TRBD1 cannot be verified. The CDR3 contains 15 residues. Germline V lookup: CDR1 SQVTM, CDR2 ANQGSEA. CDR3: CSVLILTGIDYGYTF.

V gene TRBV7-8 combines with J gene TRBJ2-1; TCRdb proposes TRBD2, but this gene call is untestable without DNA. The germline V gene encodes CDR1 SGHVS and CDR2 FQNEAQ. The CDR3 contains 19 residues. CDR3 in amino acids: CASSLGRGPSGGFDNEQFF.

The rearrangement links TRBV7-6 to TRBJ2-7; TCRdb's assignment of TRBD2 cannot be checked, as there is no DNA. This CDR3 spans 17 amino acids. Per germline, CDR1 SGHVS and CDR2 FNYEAQ. The CDR3 is CASSLGLAEGLPYEQYF.

The J gene is TRBJ2-7, the V gene TRBV7-9; TCRdb outputs TRBD1, but without DNA this stays unchecked. CDR1 SEHNR and CDR2 FQNEAQ come from the germline V gene (reference sequence). This CDR3 is 13 amino acids long. CDR3 in amino acids: CASSGAGGYEQYF. Using reference TRBV7-9 and TRBJ2-7 for the parts outside the CDR3, the full variable domain is DTGVSQNPRHKITKRGQNVTFRCDPISEHNRLYWYRQTLGQGPEFLTYFQNEAQLEKSRLLSDRFSAERPKGSFSTLEIQRTEQGDSAMYLCASSGAGGYEQYFGPGTRLTVT.

This chain links TRBV28 with TRBJ2-7. The CDR3 totals 11 residues. Looked up from germline, CDR1 is MDHEN and CDR2 is SYDVKM. CDR3 sequence reads: CASRDGYEQYF.

CDR3 in amino acids: CASSGQGAVFF. This rearrangement joins TRBV2 to TRBJ2-2; absent DNA, TCRdb's TRBD1 call cannot be checked. Germline CDR1 is SNHLY and CDR2 is FYNNEI. The CDR3 contains 11 residues.

The V and J genes are TRBV4-2 and TRBJ2-1; lacking DNA, the TRBD2 call made by TCRdb goes unchecked. This CDR3 is 16 amino acids long. Germline CDR1 LGHNA, CDR2 YNFKEQ. The CDR3 spells CASSQDSSGTYNEQFF.

This chain joins TRBV29-1 and TRBJ2-5; TCRdb gives TRBD1 as the D gene, but with no DNA this cannot be confirmed. The germline V gene encodes CDR1 SQVTM and CDR2 ANQGSEA. The CDR3 runs 13 residues. The CDR3 is CSVVRGVEETQYF.

J is TRBJ2-1 and V is TRBV4-3; the D call of TRBD1 rests on TCRdb alone, since no DNA is present to check it. The CDR3 is 15 amino acids. CDR1 LGHNA and CDR2 YSLEER come from the germline V gene. The CDR3 is CASSQGTGDYNEQFF.